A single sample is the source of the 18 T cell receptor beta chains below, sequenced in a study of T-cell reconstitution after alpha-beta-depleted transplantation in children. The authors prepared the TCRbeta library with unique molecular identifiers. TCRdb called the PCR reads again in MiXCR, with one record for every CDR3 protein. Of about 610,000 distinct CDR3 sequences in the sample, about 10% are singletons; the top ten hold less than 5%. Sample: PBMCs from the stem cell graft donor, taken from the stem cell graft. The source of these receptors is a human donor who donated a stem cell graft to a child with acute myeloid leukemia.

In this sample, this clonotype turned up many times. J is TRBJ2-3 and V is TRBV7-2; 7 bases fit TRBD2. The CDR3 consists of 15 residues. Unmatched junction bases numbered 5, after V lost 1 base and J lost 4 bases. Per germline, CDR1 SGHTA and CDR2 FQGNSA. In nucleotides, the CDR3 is TGTGCCAGCAGCTTAGAGGGGAGGGCCGCAGATACGCAGTATTTT. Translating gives CASSLEGRAADTQYF.

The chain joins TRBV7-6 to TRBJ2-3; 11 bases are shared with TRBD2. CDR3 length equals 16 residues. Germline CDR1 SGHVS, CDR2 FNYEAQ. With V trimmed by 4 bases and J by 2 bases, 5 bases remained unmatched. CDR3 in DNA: TGTGCCAGCAGCTCCTTAGCGGGAGGGGCCACAGATACGCAGTATTTT. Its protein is CASSSLAGGATDTQYF.

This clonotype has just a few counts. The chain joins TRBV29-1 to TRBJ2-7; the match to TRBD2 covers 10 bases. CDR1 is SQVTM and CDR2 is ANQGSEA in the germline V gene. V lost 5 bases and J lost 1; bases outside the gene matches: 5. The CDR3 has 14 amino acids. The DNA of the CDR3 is TGCAGCGTTCCGAGGACTAGCGGATCCTACGAGCAGTACTTC. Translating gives CSVPRTSGSYEQYF.

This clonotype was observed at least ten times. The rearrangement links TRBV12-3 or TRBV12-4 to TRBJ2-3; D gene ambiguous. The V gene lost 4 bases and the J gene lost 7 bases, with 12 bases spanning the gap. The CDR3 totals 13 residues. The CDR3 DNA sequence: TGTGCCAGCAGTTCCCGGCCCCCCCATACGCAGTATTTT. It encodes CASSSRPPHTQYF.

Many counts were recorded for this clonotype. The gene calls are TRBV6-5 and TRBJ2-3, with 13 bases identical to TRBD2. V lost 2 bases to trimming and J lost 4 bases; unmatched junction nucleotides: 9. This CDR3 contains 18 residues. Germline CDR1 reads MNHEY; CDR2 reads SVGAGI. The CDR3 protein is CASSYPWTSGRSADTQYF. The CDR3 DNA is TGTGCCAGCAGTTACCCCTGGACTAGCGGGAGAAGTGCAGATACGCAGTATTTT.

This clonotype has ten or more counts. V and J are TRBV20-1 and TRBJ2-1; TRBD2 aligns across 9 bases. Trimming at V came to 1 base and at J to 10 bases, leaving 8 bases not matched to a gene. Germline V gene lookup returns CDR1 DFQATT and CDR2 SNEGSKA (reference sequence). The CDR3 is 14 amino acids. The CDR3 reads CSARVGPSGVEQFF. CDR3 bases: TGCAGTGCTAGAGTCGGGCCTAGCGGGGTGGAGCAGTTCTTC.

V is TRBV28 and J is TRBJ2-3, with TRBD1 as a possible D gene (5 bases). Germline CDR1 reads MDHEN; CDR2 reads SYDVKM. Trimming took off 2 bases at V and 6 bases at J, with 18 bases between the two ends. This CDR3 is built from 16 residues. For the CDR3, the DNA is TGTGCCAGCAGTTTAACCCGACAGTTTAGAGTCGATACGCAGTATTTT. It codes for CASSLTRQFRVDTQYF.

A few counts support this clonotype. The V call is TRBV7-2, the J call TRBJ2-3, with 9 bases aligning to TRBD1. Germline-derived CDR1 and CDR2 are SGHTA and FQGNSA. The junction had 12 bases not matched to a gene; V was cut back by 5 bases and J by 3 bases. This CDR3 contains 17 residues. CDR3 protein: CASSPPRQGGTTDTQYF. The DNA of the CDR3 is TGTGCCAGCAGCCCTCCTCGACAGGGGGGAACTACAGATACGCAGTATTTT.

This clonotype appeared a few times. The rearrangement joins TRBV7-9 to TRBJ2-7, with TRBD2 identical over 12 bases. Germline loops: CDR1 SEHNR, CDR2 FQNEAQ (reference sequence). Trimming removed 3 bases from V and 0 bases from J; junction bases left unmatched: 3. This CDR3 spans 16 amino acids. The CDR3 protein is CASSFRTSGVSYEQYF. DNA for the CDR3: TGTGCCAGCAGCTTTCGGACTAGCGGGGTCTCCTACGAGCAGTACTTC. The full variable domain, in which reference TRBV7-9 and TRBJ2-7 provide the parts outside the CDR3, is DTGVSQNPRHKITKRGQNVTFRCDPISEHNRLYWYRQTLGQGPEFLTYFQNEAQLEKSRLLSDRFSAERPKGSFSTLEIQRTEQGDSAMYLCASSFRTSGVSYEQYFGPGTRLTVT.

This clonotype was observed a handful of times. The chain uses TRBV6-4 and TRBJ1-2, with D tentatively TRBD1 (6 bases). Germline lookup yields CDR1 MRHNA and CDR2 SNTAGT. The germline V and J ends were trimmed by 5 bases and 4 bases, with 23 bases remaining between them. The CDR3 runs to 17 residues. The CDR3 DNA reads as TGTGCCAGCAGTCCGGGGACCCAGGGGATTGGGGCCTATGGCTACACCTTC. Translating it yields CASSPGTQGIGAYGYTF.

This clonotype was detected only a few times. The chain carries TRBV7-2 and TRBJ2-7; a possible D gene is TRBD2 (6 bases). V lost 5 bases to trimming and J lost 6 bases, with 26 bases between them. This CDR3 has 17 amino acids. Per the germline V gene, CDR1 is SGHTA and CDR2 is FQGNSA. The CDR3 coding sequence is TGTGCCAGCAGCCCCCTCCCCGCTCTAGCGAGGAGGGCCGAGCAGTACTTC. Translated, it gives CASSPLPALARRAEQYF.

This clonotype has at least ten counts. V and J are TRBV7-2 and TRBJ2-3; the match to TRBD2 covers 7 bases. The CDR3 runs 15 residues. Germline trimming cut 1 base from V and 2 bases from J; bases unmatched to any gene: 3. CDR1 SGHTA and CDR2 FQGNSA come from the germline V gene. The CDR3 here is CASSLGGGNTDTQYF. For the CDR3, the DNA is TGTGCCAGCAGCTTAGGGGGGGGGAACACAGATACGCAGTATTTT.

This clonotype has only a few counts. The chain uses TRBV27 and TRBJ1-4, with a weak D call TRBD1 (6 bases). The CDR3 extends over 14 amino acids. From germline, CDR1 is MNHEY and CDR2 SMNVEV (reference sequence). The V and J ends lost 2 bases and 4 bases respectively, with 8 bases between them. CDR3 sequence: CASSLLGGNEKLFF. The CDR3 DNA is TGTGCCAGCAGTTTACTAGGGGGTAATGAAAAACTGTTTTTT.

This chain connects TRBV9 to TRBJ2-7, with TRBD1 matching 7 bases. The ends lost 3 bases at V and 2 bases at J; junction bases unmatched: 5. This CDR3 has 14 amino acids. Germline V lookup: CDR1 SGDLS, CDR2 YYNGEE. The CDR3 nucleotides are TGTGCCAGCAGCGCTGAGGGGGCGACCTACGAGCAGTACTTC. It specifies CASSAEGATYEQYF. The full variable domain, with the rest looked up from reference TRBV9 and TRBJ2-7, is DSGVTQTPKHLITATGQRVTLRCSPRSGDLSVYWYQQSLDQGLQFLIQYYNGEERAKGNILERFSAQQFPDLHSELNLSSLELGDSALYFCASSAEGATYEQYFGPGTRLTVT.

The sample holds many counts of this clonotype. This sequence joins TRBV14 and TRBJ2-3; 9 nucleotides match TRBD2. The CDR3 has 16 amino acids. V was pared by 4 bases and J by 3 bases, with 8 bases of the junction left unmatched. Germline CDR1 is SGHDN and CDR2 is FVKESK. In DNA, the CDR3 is TGTGCCAGCAGCCTTTTAGCGGGAGTTATAACAGATACGCAGTATTTT. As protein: CASSLLAGVITDTQYF.

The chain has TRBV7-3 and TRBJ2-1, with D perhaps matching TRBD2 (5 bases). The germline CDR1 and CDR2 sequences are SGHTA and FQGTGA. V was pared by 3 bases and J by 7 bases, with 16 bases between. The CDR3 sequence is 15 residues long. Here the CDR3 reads CASSLISRVGNEQFF. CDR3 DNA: TGTGCCAGCAGCTTGATCTCGAGGGTGGGGAATGAGCAGTTCTTC.

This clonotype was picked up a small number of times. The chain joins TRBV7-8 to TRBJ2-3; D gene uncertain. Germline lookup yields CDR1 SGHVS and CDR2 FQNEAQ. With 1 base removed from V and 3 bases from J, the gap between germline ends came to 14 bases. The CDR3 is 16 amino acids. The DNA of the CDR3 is TGTGCCAGCAGCTTAGACTCGCCGGTATTAACAGATACGCAGTATTTT. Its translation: CASSLDSPVLTDTQYF.

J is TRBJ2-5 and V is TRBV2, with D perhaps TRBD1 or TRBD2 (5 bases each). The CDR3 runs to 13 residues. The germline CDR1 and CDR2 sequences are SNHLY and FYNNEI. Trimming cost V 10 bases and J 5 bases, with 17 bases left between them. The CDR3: CATQPGPVETQYF. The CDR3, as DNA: TGTGCCACCCAACCGGGACCGGTCGAGACCCAGTACTTC.